This T cell receptor beta chain was found in a study of T cells after yellow fever vaccination (dated by TCRdb to the late 2010s). In terms of the full investigation: The SMART-Seq v4 Ultra Low Input RNA kit was used to prepare libraries from fractions with low cell numbers. Blood samples were taken at several timepoints before and after primary and secondary immunization, and bulk PBMC replicates and cell subsets were isolated. Two healthy male donors, one aged 18 to 30 and one aged 30 to 40 years, were included in the cohort. To follow T-cell clones before and after primary and booster YFV17D yellow fever vaccination, bulk TCR alpha and beta repertoires were sequenced over time. The research as a whole found: Because the study included only two donors, the extent to which the findings can be generalized is limited. The secondary T-cell response was found to be weaker but faster than the primary response, with a peak reached on day 5 rather than on day 15. After the booster, most of the clones that had expanded following primary vaccination were detected again (almost 98% of CD4 and more than 85% of CD8), which suggests that memory was broadly maintained. A small fraction of clonotypes appeared in both the CD4 and CD8 compartments, likely as a result of convergent recombination. Computational filtering was required because FACS-sorted repertoires could contain abundant contaminating clonotypes from the bulk population.

The treatment or condition label of this sample denotes: live attenuated yellow fever vaccine strain. PBMCs were isolated from peripheral blood using a standard Ficoll-Paque protocol. CD4 and CD8 T-cell fractions were isolated with Dynabeads CD4 and CD8 positive selection kits. TriZol was used to extract RNA from bulk PBMCs, from CD4 and CD8 fractions, and from dextramer-positive and dextramer-negative fractions. In its sample, this clonotype was seen a few times. Its antigen is unknown. The record has no base qualities; no much larger clone is one base away. Synthesis of TCR cDNA relied on 5'RACE template switching, a step that introduced a universal primer site along with unique molecular identifiers. cDNA synthesis was primed from both the TCR alpha and TCR beta constant segments. Libraries were amplified in two PCR steps, with sample barcodes and sequencing adapters added in the second step. Libraries were sequenced on Illumina HiSeq 2500 (2x100 bp) or NovaSeq (2x150 bp). The authors processed their data as follows. Reads were demultiplexed and collapsed into UMI consensus sequences with MIGEC, and V(D)J alignment was performed with MiXCR. Clonotypes responding to the vaccine were identified with edgeR on replicate PBMC samples, with the criteria of FDR below 0.01 and a log2 fold change above 5 up to day 15. CD4 or CD8 identity was assigned to each bulk clonotype according to whether the clonotype was present at higher abundance in the sequenced CD4 repertoire or the sequenced CD8 repertoire. TCRdb reworked the public reads: Q25 trimming with fastp, MiXCR clone assembly, productive beta chains retained. Under each unique CDR3 protein, matching rows form one entry showing the most common genes and DNA. TCRdb's processing, not the authors', yielded these V and J calls. The sample table records around 140,000 distinct CDR3 sequences; less than 8.5% of these occur just once. Under 0.8% of the sample is held by the ten biggest clonotypes.

The germline V gene (reference sequence) provides CDR1 SGHNT and CDR2 YYREEE. Ends trimmed: V by 4 bases, J by 6 bases; bases unmatched to a gene: 7. From its cysteine to its phenylalanine, the CDR3 spans 14 amino acids. The DNA shown is the 42-base CDR3, in frame from base 1. The source material was CD4+ T cells sorted from PBMCs, sampled 10 days after the yellow fever booster vaccination. The sequence was collected from a man aged 30-40 years who received the YFV17D yellow fever vaccine. The chain employs TRBV5-4 and TRBJ2-1; 7 bases in between match TRBD2. The CDR3 region: CASSPGGAGNEQFF. The DNA reads TGTGCCAGCAGCCCGGGGGGAGCGGGCAATGAGCAGTTCTTC.